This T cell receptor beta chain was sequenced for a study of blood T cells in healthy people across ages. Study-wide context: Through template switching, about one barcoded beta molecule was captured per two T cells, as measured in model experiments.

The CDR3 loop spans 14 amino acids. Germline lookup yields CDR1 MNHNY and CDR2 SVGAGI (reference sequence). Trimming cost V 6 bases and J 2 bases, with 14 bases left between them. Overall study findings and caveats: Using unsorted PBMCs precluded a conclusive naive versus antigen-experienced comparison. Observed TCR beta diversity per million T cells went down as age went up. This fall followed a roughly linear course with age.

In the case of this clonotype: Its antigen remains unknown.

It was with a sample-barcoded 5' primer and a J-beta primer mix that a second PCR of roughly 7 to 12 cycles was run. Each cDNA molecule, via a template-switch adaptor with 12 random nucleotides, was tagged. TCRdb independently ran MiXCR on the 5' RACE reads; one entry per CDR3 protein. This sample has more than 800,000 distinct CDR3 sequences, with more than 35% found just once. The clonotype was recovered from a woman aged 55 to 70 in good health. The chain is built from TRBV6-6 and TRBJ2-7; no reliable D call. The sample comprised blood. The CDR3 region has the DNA TGTGCCAGCAGGGGTAGGCTCGCGGCCTACGAGCAGTACTTC. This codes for CASRGRLAAYEQYF.